This T cell receptor beta chain was sequenced in a study of shared clonotypes between healthy human individuals. The CDR3 covers 16 residues. V was clipped by 4 bases and J by 7 bases, with 20 bases between them. Germline V gene data show CDR1 as SGHNT and CDR2 as YYREEE (reference sequence). About this clone itself: Its antigen is still unknown.

Study-level results: Naive CD4 clonotypes were shared across several donors at approximately 5.3%. What naive subsets generally showed was a larger estimated richness than memory subsets showed.

Genomic DNA (from each subset) was split evenly across several immunoSEQ plates. For sorted subsets, about 190 ng DNA per replicate equaled approximately 30,000 T cell genomes. Clones were sequenced by immunoSEQ multiplex PCR, and TCRdb holds only the in-frame ones, with some missing. The sample lists roughly 380,000 clones; about 96% were seen once. Material: memory CD8+ T cells sorted from blood. Subset here: CD45RO+ cells pooled with CCR7-negative TemRA cells. The receptor was isolated from a young man in good health. This chain links TRBV5-4 with TRBJ1-4; a possible D gene is TRBD1 (5 bases). CDR3 DNA: TGTGCCAGCAGCCCCCGTGGGGGGGTAGAGGGTGAAAAACTGTTTTTT. It specifies CASSPRGGVEGEKLFF.